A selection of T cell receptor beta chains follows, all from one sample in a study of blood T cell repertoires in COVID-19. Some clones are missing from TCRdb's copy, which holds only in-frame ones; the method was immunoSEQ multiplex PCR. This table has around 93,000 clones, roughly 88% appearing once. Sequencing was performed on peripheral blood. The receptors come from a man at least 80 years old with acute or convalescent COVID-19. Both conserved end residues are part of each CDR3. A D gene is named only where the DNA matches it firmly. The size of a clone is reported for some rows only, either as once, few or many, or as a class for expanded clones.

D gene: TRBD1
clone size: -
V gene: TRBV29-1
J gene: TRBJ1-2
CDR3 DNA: TGCAGCTTTAAGGGACAGGGGGCGCAACCAGGGGGCTACACCTTC
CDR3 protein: CSFKGQGAQPGGYTF

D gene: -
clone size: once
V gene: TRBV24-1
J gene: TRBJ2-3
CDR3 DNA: TGTGCCACCAGTGACAAGGGAGGCGGGGCGGCAGATACGCAGTATTTT
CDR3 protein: CATSDKGGGAADTQYF

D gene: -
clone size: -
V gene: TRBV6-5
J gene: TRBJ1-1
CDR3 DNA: TGTGCCAGCATGTTACAGGGCCCGAGCACTGAAGCTTTCTTT
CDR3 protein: CASMLQGPSTEAFF

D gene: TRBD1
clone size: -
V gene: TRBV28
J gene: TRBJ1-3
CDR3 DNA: TGTGCCAGCAGTTCCGGACAGGGGGCTGGAAACACCATATATTTT
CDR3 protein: CASSSGQGAGNTIYF

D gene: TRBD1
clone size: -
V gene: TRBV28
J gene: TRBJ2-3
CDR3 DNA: TGTGCCAGCAGTTTGGGACAGGCTTTAGGTACGCAGTATTTT
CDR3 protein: CASSLGQALGTQYF

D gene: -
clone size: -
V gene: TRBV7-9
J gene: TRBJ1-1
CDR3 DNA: TGTGCCAGCAGCTTAGACTGGGCCTCGAACACTGAAGCTTTCTTT
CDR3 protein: CASSLDWASNTEAFF

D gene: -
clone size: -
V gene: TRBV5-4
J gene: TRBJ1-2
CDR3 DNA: TGTGCCAGCAGCTTTCCGGGGGATGTCGCCTATGGCTACACCTTC
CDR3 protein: CASSFPGDVAYGYTF

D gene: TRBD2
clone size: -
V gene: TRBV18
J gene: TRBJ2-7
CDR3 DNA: TGTGCCAGCTCCCGCTCCGGGACTAGCGTGATTTCATCCTACGAGCAGTACTTC
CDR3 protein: CASSRSGTSVISSYEQYF

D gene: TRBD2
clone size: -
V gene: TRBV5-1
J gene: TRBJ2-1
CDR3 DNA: TGCGCCAGCAGCGCCTCCGGGACTAGCGGGATGTACTACAATGAGCAGTTCTTC
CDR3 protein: CASSASGTSGMYYNEQFF

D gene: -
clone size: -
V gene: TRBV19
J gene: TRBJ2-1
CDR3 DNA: TGTGCCAGTAGTAGGGGACAGCGGGTAGTCTCCTACAATGAGCAGTTCTTC
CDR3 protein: CASSRGQRVVSYNEQFF

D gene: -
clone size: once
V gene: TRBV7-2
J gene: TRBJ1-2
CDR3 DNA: TGTGCCAGCAGCCCGCGACAGAACTATGGCTACACCTTC
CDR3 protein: CASSPRQNYGYTF

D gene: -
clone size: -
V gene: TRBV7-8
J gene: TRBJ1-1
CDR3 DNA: TGTGCCAGCAGCCCGACTAGGAACACTGAAGCTTTCTTT
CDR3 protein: CASSPTRNTEAFF

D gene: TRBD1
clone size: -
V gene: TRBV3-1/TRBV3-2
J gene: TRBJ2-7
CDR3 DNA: TGTGCCAGCAGCCTAGGGGCAGGGGGCGACGAGCAGTACTTC
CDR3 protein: CASSLGAGGDEQYF

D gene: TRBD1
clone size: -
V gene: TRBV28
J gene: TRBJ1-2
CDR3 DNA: TGTGCCAGCAGTCCTCGGGACAGGGGGCGCAACTATGGCTACACCTTC
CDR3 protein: CASSPRDRGRNYGYTF

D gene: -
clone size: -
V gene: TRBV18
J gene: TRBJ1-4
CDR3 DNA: TGTGCCAGCCGGGGATCGACAGGCCGTAATGAAAAACTGTTTTTT
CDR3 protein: CASRGSTGRNEKLFF

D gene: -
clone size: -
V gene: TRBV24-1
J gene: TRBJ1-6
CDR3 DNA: TGTGCCACCAGTGAACCCAGGGACTCGGGTAATTCACCCCTCCACTTT
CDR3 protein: CATSEPRDSGNSPLHF

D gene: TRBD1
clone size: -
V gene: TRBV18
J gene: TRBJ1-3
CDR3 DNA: TGTGCCAGCTCACCATTCAGGACAGGGCGAATCTCTGGAAACACCATATATTTT
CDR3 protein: CASSPFRTGRISGNTIYF

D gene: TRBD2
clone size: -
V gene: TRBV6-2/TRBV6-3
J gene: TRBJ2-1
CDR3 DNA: TGTGCCAGCACCCCGGGACTAGCGGTTCCCAATGAGCAGTTCTTC
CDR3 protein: CASTPGLAVPNEQFF

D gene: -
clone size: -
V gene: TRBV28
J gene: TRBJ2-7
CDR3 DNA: TGTGCCAGCAGTTTAGGGGCAGCAAACTACGAGCAGTACTTC
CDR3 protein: CASSLGAANYEQYF

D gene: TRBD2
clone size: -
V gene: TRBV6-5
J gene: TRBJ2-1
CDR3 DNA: TGTGCCAGCAGTTACTCCGCTAGCGGGGGCTACAATGAGCAGTTCTTC
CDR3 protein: CASSYSASGGYNEQFF

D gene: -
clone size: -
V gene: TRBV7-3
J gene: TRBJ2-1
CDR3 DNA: TGTGCCAGCAGCTTTTCCCCTGACAATGAGCAGTTCTTC
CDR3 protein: CASSFSPDNEQFF

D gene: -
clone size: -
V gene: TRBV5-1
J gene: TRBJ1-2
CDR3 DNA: TGCGCCAGCAGCAGTGGAGGGCGCTTGGGGGACTATGGCTACACCTTC
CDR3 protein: CASSSGGRLGDYGYTF

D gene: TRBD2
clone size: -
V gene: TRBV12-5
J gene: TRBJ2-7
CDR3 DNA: TGTGCTAGTGGTGACTGGACTAGCGGGAACTACGAGCAGTACTTC
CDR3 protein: CASGDWTSGNYEQYF

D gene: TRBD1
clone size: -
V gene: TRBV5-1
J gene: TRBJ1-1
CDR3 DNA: TGCGCCAGCAGCCAGACAGGGTGGACTGAAGCTTTCTTT
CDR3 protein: CASSQTGWTEAFF

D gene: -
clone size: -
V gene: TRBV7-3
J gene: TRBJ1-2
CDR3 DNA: TGTGCCAGCAGCTTAGGGCCCGGTGACGGCTACACCTTC
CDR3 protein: CASSLGPGDGYTF

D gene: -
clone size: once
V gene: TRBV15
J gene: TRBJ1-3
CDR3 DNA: TGTGCCACCAGCAGAGAATCTCGACATAGCTCTGGAAACACCATATATTTT
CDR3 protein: CATSRESRHSSGNTIYF

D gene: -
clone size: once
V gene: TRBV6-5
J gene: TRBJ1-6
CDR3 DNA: TGTGCCAGTCTACAGGCAGTTTATAATTCACCCCTCCACTTT
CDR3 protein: CASLQAVYNSPLHF

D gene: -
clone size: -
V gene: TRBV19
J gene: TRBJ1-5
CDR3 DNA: TGTGCCAGTAGTATACGCGGGGCCCCCTATCAGCCCCAGCATTTT
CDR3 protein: CASSIRGAPYQPQHF

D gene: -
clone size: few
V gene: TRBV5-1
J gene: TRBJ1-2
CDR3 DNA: TGCGCCAGCAGCTTGGACAGTTTTGTCTTCGGCTACACCTTC
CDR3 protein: CASSLDSFVFGYTF

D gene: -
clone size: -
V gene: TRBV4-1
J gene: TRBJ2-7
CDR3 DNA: TGCGCCAGCAGCCAAGATAGGAATACAGGGAAATACGAGCAGTACTTC
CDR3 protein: CASSQDRNTGKYEQYF

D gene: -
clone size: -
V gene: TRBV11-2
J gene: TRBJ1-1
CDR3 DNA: TGTGCCAGCAGCTTAACAGGGAACACTGAAGCTTTCTTT
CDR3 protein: CASSLTGNTEAFF

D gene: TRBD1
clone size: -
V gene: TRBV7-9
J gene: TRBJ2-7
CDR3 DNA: TGTGCCAGCAGATCGGACAGGAGATACGAGCAGTACTTC
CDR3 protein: CASRSDRRYEQYF

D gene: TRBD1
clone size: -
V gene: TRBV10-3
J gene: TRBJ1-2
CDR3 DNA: TGTGCCATCAGTGAGTCGACAGGGCCCGATGGCTACACCTTC
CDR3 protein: CAISESTGPDGYTF

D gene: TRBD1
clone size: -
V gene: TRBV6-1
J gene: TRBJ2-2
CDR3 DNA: TGTGCCAGCAGTGAAGTGGTTTGGACAGGGGACACCGGGGAGCTGTTTTTT
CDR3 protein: CASSEVVWTGDTGELFF

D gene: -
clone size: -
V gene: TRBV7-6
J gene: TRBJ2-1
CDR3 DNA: TGTGCCAGCAGCCGCGGGGACTCTTACAATGAGCAGTTCTTC
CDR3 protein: CASSRGDSYNEQFF

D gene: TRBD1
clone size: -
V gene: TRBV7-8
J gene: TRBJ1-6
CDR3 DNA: TGTGCCAGCAGCTTGACAGGGAAAAATTCACCCCTCCACTTT
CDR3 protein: CASSLTGKNSPLHF

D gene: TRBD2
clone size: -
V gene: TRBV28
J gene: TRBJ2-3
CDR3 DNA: TGTGCCAGCAGCAGACTAGCGGGGTTCACAGATACGCAGTATTTT
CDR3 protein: CASSRLAGFTDTQYF

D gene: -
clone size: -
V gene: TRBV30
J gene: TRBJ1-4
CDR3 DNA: TGTGCCTGGAAGGGGGACAAGGAAAAACTGTTTTTT
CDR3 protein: CAWKGDKEKLFF

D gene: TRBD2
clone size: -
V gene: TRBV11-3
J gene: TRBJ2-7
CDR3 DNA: TGTGCCAGCAGCACCGGGACTAGCGGGAGGGACGAGCAGTACTTC
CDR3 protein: CASSTGTSGRDEQYF

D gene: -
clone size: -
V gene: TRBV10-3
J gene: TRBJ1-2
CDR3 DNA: TGTGCCATCAGTGAGCGGGGGGGTGGGCAAAACAGGACCCGCTATGGCTACACCTTC
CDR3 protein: CAISERGGGQNRTRYGYTF

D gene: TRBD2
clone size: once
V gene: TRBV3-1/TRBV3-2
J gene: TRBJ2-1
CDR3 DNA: TGTGCCAGCAGCCTGACTAGCGGGAGTAGCTCCTACAATGAGCAGTTCTTC
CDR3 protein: CASSLTSGSSSYNEQFF

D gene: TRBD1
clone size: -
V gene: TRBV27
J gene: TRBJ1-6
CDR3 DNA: TGTGCCAGCATGGGACAGGGAAATTCACCCCTCCACTTT
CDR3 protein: CASMGQGNSPLHF

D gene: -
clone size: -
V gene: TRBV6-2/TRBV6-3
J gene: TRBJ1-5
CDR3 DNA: TGTGCCAGCAGTTACGGCCAGAACAGTCAGCCCCAGCATTTT
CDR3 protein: CASSYGQNSQPQHF

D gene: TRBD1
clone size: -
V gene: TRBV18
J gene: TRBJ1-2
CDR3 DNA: TGTGCCAGCTCAGAATACCGGGACAGGGAGGACTATGGCTACACCTTC
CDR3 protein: CASSEYRDREDYGYTF

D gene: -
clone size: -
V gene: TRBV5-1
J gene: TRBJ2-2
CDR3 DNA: TGCGCCAGCAGCTTGGGCGGGGCGGCCGGGGAGCTGTTTTTT
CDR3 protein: CASSLGGAAGELFF

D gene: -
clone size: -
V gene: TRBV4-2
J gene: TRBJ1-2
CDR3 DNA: TGTGCCAGCAGCCAAGAGGCAGGGATGGCCTATGGCTACACCTTC
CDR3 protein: CASSQEAGMAYGYTF

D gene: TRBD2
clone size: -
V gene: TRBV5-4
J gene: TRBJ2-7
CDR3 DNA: TGTGCCAGCAGCTTGGGGACTAGCGGGGGCTCCTACGAGCAGTACTTC
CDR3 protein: CASSLGTSGGSYEQYF

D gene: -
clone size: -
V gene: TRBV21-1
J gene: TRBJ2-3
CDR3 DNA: TGTGCCAGCAGCAAAGGGGGCGGGGACAGGGGCATTACAGATACGCAGTATTTT
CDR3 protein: CASSKGGGDRGITDTQYF

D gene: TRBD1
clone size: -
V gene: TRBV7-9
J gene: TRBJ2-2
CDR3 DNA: TGTGCCAGCAGCTTAGGGACAGGGTACGCCGGGGAGCTGTTTTTT
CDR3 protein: CASSLGTGYAGELFF

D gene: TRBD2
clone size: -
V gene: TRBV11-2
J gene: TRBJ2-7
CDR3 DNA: TGTGCCAGCAGCCGACGAGTGACTAGCGGGATTGGCGAGCAGTACTTC
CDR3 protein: CASSRRVTSGIGEQYF

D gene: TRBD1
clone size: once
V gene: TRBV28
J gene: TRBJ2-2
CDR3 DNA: TGTGCCAGCAGTTCGCCGGGACAGGGGCCAGACGGGGAGCTGTTTTTT
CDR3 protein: CASSSPGQGPDGELFF

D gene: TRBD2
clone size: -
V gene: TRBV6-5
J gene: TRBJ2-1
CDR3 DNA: TGTGCCAGCAGTTACGGCGCTAGCGGGAGTTTGAATGAGCAGTTCTTC
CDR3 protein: CASSYGASGSLNEQFF

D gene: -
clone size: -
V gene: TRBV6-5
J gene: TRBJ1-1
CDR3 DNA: TGTGCCAGCAGTTACTCGATCCGGGACATGAACACTGAAGCTTTCTTT
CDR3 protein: CASSYSIRDMNTEAFF

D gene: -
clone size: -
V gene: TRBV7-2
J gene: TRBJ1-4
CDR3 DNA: TGTGCCAGCAGCTTATCTGTCAGGACAGCTGAGGAACTGTTTTTT
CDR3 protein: CASSLSVRTAEELFF

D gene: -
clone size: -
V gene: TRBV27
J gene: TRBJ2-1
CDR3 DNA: TGTGCCAGCAGTTTAAGGGGGAACACCTACAATGAGCAGTTCTTC
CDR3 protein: CASSLRGNTYNEQFF

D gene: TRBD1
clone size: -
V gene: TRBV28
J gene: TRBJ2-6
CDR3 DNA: TGTGCCAGCAGTCTCCAGGGGGCTGGGGCCAACGTCCTGACTTTC
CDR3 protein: CASSLQGAGANVLTF

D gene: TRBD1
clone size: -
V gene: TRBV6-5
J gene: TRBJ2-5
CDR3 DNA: TGTGCCAGCAGCCTGACAGGGGTTCGGGAGACCCAGTACTTC
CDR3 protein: CASSLTGVRETQYF

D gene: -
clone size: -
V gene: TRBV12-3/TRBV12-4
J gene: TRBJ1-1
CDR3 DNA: TGTGCCAGCAGTTTGGCAGGAAACACTGAAGCTTTCTTT
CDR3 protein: CASSLAGNTEAFF

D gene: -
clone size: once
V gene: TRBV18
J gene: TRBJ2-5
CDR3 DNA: TGTGCCAGCTCACCACGACAGGGAGGTCGAGAGACCCAGTACTTC
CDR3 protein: CASSPRQGGRETQYF

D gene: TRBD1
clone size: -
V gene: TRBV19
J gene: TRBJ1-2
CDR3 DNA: TGTGCCAGTAGTCTTGGGACAGAATATGGCTACACCTTC
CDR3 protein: CASSLGTEYGYTF